A single sample gave rise to the 7 T cell receptor beta chains below, sequenced in a study of T cell responses to AZD1222 COVID-19 vaccine. Produced via immunoSEQ multiplex PCR; TCRdb's table is partial and in-frame only. The sample holds 130,000 or so clones, 85% to 90% seen once. The source material was peripheral blood, sampled on day 0 of AZD1222 vaccination. These receptors were collected from an adult in good health.

This chain joins TRBV6-5 and TRBJ1-1; no clear D gene. The germline gives CDR1 MNHEY, CDR2 SVGAGI. CDR3 length: 13 amino acids. The V and J ends lost 6 bases and 1 base respectively, with 9 bases between them. The CDR3 DNA follows: TGTGCCAGCAGCCGGCAGAGGAACACTGAAGCTTTCTTT. It codes for CASSRQRNTEAFF.

The chain combines TRBV19 with TRBJ1-4; the D gene is possibly TRBD1 (6 bases). Germline V lookup: CDR1 LNHDA, CDR2 SQIVND (reference sequence). This CDR3 is built from 15 residues. Deletions cut 6 bases from V and 8 bases from J, with 19 bases between. The CDR3: CASRDKGGIGEKLFF. The CDR3 coding sequence is TGTGCCAGTAGGGATAAGGGGGGTATTGGAGAAAAACTGTTTTTT.

The chain joins TRBV11-2 to TRBJ1-1; D remains unclear. CDR3 length: 13 amino acids. CDR1 is SGHAT, CDR2 FQNNGV, per germline. Trimming took off 3 bases at V and 6 bases at J, with 11 bases between the two ends. This CDR3 reads CASSLGIGSEAFF. CDR3 in DNA: TGTGCCAGCAGCTTGGGTATTGGCTCTGAAGCTTTCTTT.

The chain is built from TRBV29-1 and TRBJ1-2; 9 bases agree with TRBD1. CDR3 length equals 13 residues. Germline V CDR1 and CDR2: SQVTM, ANQGSEA. J was trimmed by 7 bases and V by 6 bases; bases with no gene match: 9. Here the CDR3 reads CSVLTGTGSGYTF. The CDR3 nucleotides are TGCAGCGTGCTGACCGGGACAGGGTCTGGCTACACCTTC.

This rearrangement joins TRBV5-4 to TRBJ2-5, with TRBD2 identical over 13 bases. Germline values: CDR1 SGHNT, CDR2 YYREEE (reference sequence). The V gene end was trimmed by 4 bases and the J gene end by 9 bases; junction bases not matched to a gene: 12. The CDR3 length is 16 residues. The CDR3 DNA reads as TGTGCCAGCAGCGTGGGAACTAGCGGGGGGGCGGCGTCCCAGTACTTC. Protein: CASSVGTSGGAASQYF.

The J gene is TRBJ2-7, the V gene TRBV7-9, with D possibly matching TRBD1 (6 bases). CDR3 size: 14 residues. The germline V and J ends were trimmed by 4 bases and 5 bases, with 15 bases remaining between them. Per the germline V gene, CDR1 is SEHNR and CDR2 is FQNEAQ (reference sequence). Here the CDR3 reads CASSSGAGTHEQYF. The CDR3 region has the DNA TGTGCCAGCAGCTCAGGGGCAGGGACCCACGAGCAGTACTTC.

The V gene is TRBV5-5, the J gene TRBJ1-4; D gene unclear. Germline V gives CDR1 SGHKS, CDR2 YYEKEE (reference sequence). The V end was cut by 0 bases, the J end by 8 bases, with 11 bases between. The CDR3 consists of 14 residues. Here the CDR3 DNA reads TGTGCCAGCAGCTTGGACAGTTTAGCAGAAAAACTGTTTTTT. Its protein product is CASSLDSLAEKLFF. Complete variable domain (other parts from reference TRBV5-5 and TRBJ1-4): DAGVTQSPTHLIKTRGQQVTLRCSPISGHKSVSWYQQVLGQGPQFIFQYYEKEERGRGNFPDRFSARQFPNYSSELNVNALLLGDSALYLCASSLDSLAEKLFFGSGTQLSVL.